Each of the 30 T cell receptor beta chains below was sequenced from the same sample in a study of T cells in Graves' hyperthyroidism and ophthalmopathy. Amplified TCR beta CDR3 regions came from RNA transcripts. First-round RT-PCR with HTBI primers amplified the TCR CDR3 region. Using its own MiXCR run on the multiplex PCR reads, TCRdb lists one record per CDR3 protein. Of around 690,000 distinct CDR3 sequences listed, around 21% are singletons. Sequenced input: blood. These receptors all stem from a man aged 25 to 45 with Graves' ophthalmopathy.

The rearrangement joins TRBV10-2 to TRBJ1-1; 8 bases are shared with TRBD1. V gave up 2 bases and J gave up 1 base; unmatched junction bases: 6. Germline V CDR1 and CDR2: WSHSY, SAAADI. The CDR3 has 16 residues. The CDR3 region has the DNA TGCGCCAGCAGTGAGCCGCGGGACAGGAAGAACACTGAAGCTTTCTTT. Its translation is CASSEPRDRKNTEAFF.

This clonotype was detected many times. V usage is TRBV13 and J usage is TRBJ1-1; 8 bases line up with TRBD1. This CDR3 spans 14 amino acids. J gave up 2 bases and V 4 bases, and 3 bases lay outside the gene matches. Germline V CDR1 and CDR2: PRHDT, FYEKMQ (reference sequence). In DNA form, the CDR3 reads TGTGCCAGCAGCTCGGACAGGGATAACACTGAAGCTTTCTTT. Translating gives CASSSDRDNTEAFF.

This clonotype turned up a few times. The chain recombines TRBV7-8 with TRBJ2-7; the D gene could be TRBD1 or TRBD2 (5 bases each). The germline V and J ends were trimmed by 0 bases and 0 bases, with 18 bases remaining between them. This CDR3 is 18 amino acids long. Per the germline V gene, CDR1 is SGHVS and CDR2 is FQNEAQ. CDR3 in amino acids: CASSLATQGGSSSYEQYF. CDR3 DNA sequence: TGTGCCAGCAGCTTAGCAACCCAGGGTGGGAGTAGCTCCTACGAGCAGTACTTC. The full variable domain, in which reference TRBV7-8 and TRBJ2-7 provide the parts outside the CDR3, is GAGVSQSPRYKVAKRGQDVALRCDPISGHVSLFWYQQALGQGPEFLTYFQNEAQLDKSGLPSDRFFAERPEGSVSTLKIQRTQQEDSAVYLCASSLATQGGSSSYEQYFGPGTRLTVT.

The V gene is TRBV12-5, the J gene TRBJ2-2; D unresolved. The CDR3 has 12 amino acids. Germline V gene data show CDR1 as LGHNT and CDR2 as FRNRAP. Between the trimmed V and J ends, which lost 8 bases and 3 bases, there was a span of 7 bases. In DNA, the CDR3 is TGTGCTAGTTGGTCCGACACCGGGGAGCTGTTTTTT. Its translation: CASWSDTGELFF.

In this sample, this clonotype turned up once. The V and J genes are TRBV7-9 and TRBJ2-7; D remains unclear. Germline CDR1 SEHNR, CDR2 FQNEAQ (reference sequence). V was clipped by 4 bases and J by 2 bases, with 9 bases between them. The CDR3 sequence is 13 residues long. The CDR3 DNA reads TGTGCCAGCAGCTCCGATCCCCCCTACGAGCAGTACTTC. Translating gives CASSSDPPYEQYF.

The chain recombines TRBV19 with TRBJ2-7; D unresolved. This CDR3 is 14 amino acids long. Germline CDR1 is LNHDA and CDR2 is SQIVND (reference sequence). With 3 bases removed from V and 1 base from J, the gap between germline ends came to 10 bases. CDR3 amino acids: CASSIIGGSYEQYF. DNA for the CDR3: TGTGCCAGTAGTATCATCGGCGGTTCCTACGAGCAGTACTTC.

In this sample, this clonotype turned up many times. DNA of the CDR3: TGCGCCAGCAGCTTGGAGAAGCGGGTGGGAGATACGCAGTATTTT. It translates to CASSLEKRVGDTQYF. This chain uses TRBV5-1 with TRBJ2-3; tentatively, D is TRBD2 (6 bases). CDR1 is SGHRS and CDR2 is YFSETQ in the germline V gene. The V end was cut by 0 bases, the J end by 5 bases, with 13 bases between. CDR3 length: 15 amino acids. Looking up the rest from reference TRBV5-1 and TRBJ2-3 gives the full variable domain: KAGVTQTPRYLIKTRGQQVTLSCSPISGHRSVSWYQQTPGQGLQFLFEYFSETQRNKGNFPGRFSGRQFSNSRSEMNVSTLELGDSALYLCASSLEKRVGDTQYFGPGTRLTVL.

The chain carries TRBV2 and TRBJ2-3; TRBD2 aligns across 9 bases. With 10 bases clipped from V and 4 bases from J, the junction kept 9 bases outside the gene matches. This CDR3 has 14 amino acids. The germline V gene encodes CDR1 SNHLY and CDR2 FYNNEI. The CDR3 region has the DNA TGTGCCATCACTCTAGCGGGGAAGTCAGATACGCAGTATTTT. It yields the protein CAITLAGKSDTQYF.

This clonotype was counted ten times or more. The CDR3 sequence: CASNPSGWTGELFF. As DNA, the CDR3 is TGTGCCAGCAACCCTAGCGGTTGGACCGGGGAGCTGTTTTTT. V gene TRBV12-3 or TRBV12-4 combines with J gene TRBJ2-2, with 7 bases fitting TRBD2. The CDR3 length is 14 residues. V lost 7 bases to trimming and J lost 5 bases; unmatched junction nucleotides: 7.

This chain uses TRBV5-1 with TRBJ2-7, with 7 bases aligning to TRBD2. Germline lookup yields CDR1 SGHRS and CDR2 YFSETQ. Trimming removed 4 bases from V and 1 base from J; junction bases left unmatched: 2. CDR3 length: 13 amino acids. The CDR3 DNA reads as TGCGCCAGCAGCGCGGGGGAGTCCTACGAGCAGTACTTC. Translating it yields CASSAGESYEQYF.

The chain employs TRBV28 and TRBJ1-5; perhaps TRBD1 as D (5 bases). CDR1 is MDHEN and CDR2 is SYDVKM in the germline V gene. There are 14 residues in the CDR3. V lost 7 bases and J lost 11, with 21 bases in between. This CDR3 is CASNPGTGGSTQHF. CDR3 in DNA: TGTGCCAGCAATCCGGGGACCGGGGGTTCGACCCAGCATTTT. Complete variable domain (other parts from reference TRBV28 and TRBJ1-5): DVKVTQSSRYLVKRTGEKVFLECVQDMDHENMFWYRQDPGLGLRLIYFSYDVKMKEKGDIPEGYSVSREKKERFSLILESASTNQTSMYLCASNPGTGGSTQHFGDGTRLSIL.

This clonotype has just a few counts. This chain connects TRBV6-2 or TRBV6-3 to TRBJ2-7, with 8 bases fitting TRBD1. From germline, CDR1 is MNHEY and CDR2 SVGEGT. V trimming: 6 bases; J trimming: 0 bases; junction bases outside the gene matches: 7. The CDR3 length is 15 residues. The CDR3 DNA follows: TGTGCCAGCAGCTGGGCAGGGGGCCCCTCCTACGAGCAGTACTTC. Translating it yields CASSWAGGPSYEQYF.

This clonotype was found many times. This chain joins TRBV5-1 and TRBJ2-3, with TRBD1 matching over 10 bases. The V segment lost 4 bases and the J segment 1 base; nucleotides outside the gene matches: 6. Germline V gives CDR1 SGHRS, CDR2 YFSETQ. The CDR3 loop spans 16 amino acids. The CDR3 nucleotides are TGCGCCAGCAGCAAACGACAGGGGGCTGGCACAGATACGCAGTATTTT. Protein sequence: CASSKRQGAGTDTQYF.

This clonotype appeared a few times. The J gene is TRBJ2-7, the V gene TRBV24-1; no firm D call. The germline gives CDR1 KGHDR, CDR2 SFDVKD. The CDR3 extends over 16 amino acids. Trimming pared 2 bases from V and 6 bases from J, leaving 19 bases between. In nucleotides, the CDR3 is TGTGCCACCAGTGATTCCGGCCCGGACCCACTTGGCGAGCAGTACTTC. Amino acids: CATSDSGPDPLGEQYF.

In its sample, this clonotype was seen many times. The chain has TRBV7-2 and TRBJ2-7; D unclear. CDR3 size: 14 residues. Germline V gene sequence: CDR1 SGHTA, CDR2 FQGNSA. V shed 5 bases and J shed 3 bases, with 14 bases lying between them. The CDR3 reads CASSPTTVIYEQYF. DNA of the CDR3: TGTGCCAGCAGCCCGACCACAGTTATCTACGAGCAGTACTTC.

This clonotype has just a few counts. The chain recombines TRBV7-9 with TRBJ2-2; 7 positions match TRBD2. V lost 5 bases, J lost 4 bases, and 10 bases stayed unmatched. Germline CDR1 and CDR2: SEHNR and FQNEAQ (reference sequence). CDR3 length: 16 amino acids. This chain's CDR3 is CASSPTGGSSTGELFF. In DNA, the CDR3 is TGTGCCAGCAGCCCAACGGGGGGTTCGAGCACCGGGGAGCTGTTTTTT.

This clonotype was counted many times. The CDR3 loop is CAWNDGAYEQYF. CDR3 coding DNA: TGTGCCTGGAACGACGGGGCCTACGAGCAGTACTTC. The chain employs TRBV30 and TRBJ2-7; tentative D call: TRBD2 (5 bases). The CDR3 sequence is 12 residues long. The V end was cut by 4 bases, the J end by 2 bases, with 9 bases between. Germline-derived CDR1 and CDR2 are GTSNPN and SVGIG (reference sequence). The variable domain in full, with the rest retrieved from reference TRBV30 and TRBJ2-7, is SQTIHQWPATLVQPVGSPLSLECTVEGTSNPNLYWYRQAAGRGLQLLFYSVGIGQISSEVPQNLSASRPQDRQFILSSKKLLLSDSGFYLCAWNDGAYEQYFGPGTRLTVT.

V usage is TRBV20-1 and J usage is TRBJ2-3; D possibly uses TRBD1 or TRBD2 (5 bases each). CDR1 and CDR2 from the germline V gene are DFQATT and SNEGSKA (reference sequence). The V end lost 1 base, the J end lost 1 base, and 9 bases lay between the germline ends. CDR3 length equals 14 residues. This CDR3 reads CSARASRGTDTQYF. CDR3 sequence (DNA): TGCAGTGCTAGAGCTAGCAGGGGCACAGATACGCAGTATTTT.

In this sample, this clonotype turned up a few times. The rearrangement joins TRBV11-3 to TRBJ2-2; D unclear. CDR3 length equals 14 residues. Trimming took off 4 bases at V and 5 bases at J, with 11 bases between the two ends. Germline V CDR1 and CDR2: SGHNT, YENEEA. CDR3 DNA sequence: TGTGCCAGCAGCTCCTCCAGTTGGACCGGGGAGCTGTTTTTT. Translation gives CASSSSSWTGELFF.

The V call is TRBV9, the J call TRBJ1-2, with 9 bases identical to TRBD1. The CDR3 is made up of 15 amino acids. Looked up from germline, CDR1 is SGDLS and CDR2 is YYNGEE. V lost 6 bases to trimming and J lost 4 bases; unmatched junction nucleotides: 10. CDR3 sequence (DNA): TGTGCCAGCACGCAGGGGGGGACAGGGACCTATGGCTACACCTTC. It yields the protein CASTQGGTGTYGYTF.

This clonotype was seen only a few times. This chain uses TRBV14 with TRBJ2-1; no clear D gene. The CDR3 runs to 12 residues. Germline assignment: CDR1 SGHDN and CDR2 FVKESK. Trimming pared 4 bases from V and 9 bases from J, leaving 10 bases between. This chain's CDR3 is CASSPSSIEQFF. DNA for the CDR3: TGTGCCAGCAGCCCCAGTAGTATTGAGCAGTTCTTC.

This clonotype has more than one count but fewer than ten. The chain is built from TRBV7-9 and TRBJ2-6, with TRBD1 matching 7 bases. V lost 5 bases and J lost 3; bases outside the gene matches: 16. The V gene's germline CDR1 is SEHNR and CDR2 FQNEAQ (reference sequence). The length of the CDR3 is 19 residues. The CDR3 DNA follows: TGTGCCAGCAGCCGTCTCCATACAGGGGTGGATATTGGGGCCAACGTCCTGACTTTC. Its protein product is CASSRLHTGVDIGANVLTF.

The chain employs TRBV5-1 and TRBJ1-1, with 9 bases matching TRBD1. The CDR3 covers 15 residues. Trimming took 4 bases from V and 1 from J; bases not matched to a gene: 5. Germline V CDR1 and CDR2: SGHRS, YFSETQ. The CDR3 DNA reads TGCGCCAGCAGCCCGAACAGGGGGCAGAACACTGAAGCTTTCTTT. Protein product: CASSPNRGQNTEAFF.

On this clonotype itself: A junction end diverges from the germline sequence, so it may reflect a read error. The chain recombines TRBV4-1 with TRBJ2-1, with D possibly TRBD2 on 6 matching bases. CDR1 and CDR2 from the germline V gene are MGHRA and YSYEKL. This CDR3 has 14 residues. The CDR3 sequence is CASSQSGDYNEQFF. The CDR3 DNA is TGTGCCAGCAGCCAATCGGGAGACTACAATGAGCAGTTCTTC.

This clonotype appeared many times. J is TRBJ2-7 and V is TRBV30; 10 nucleotides line up with TRBD2. Germline V gene data show CDR1 as GTSNPN and CDR2 as SVGIG (reference sequence). Trimming removed 2 bases from V and 5 bases from J; junction bases left unmatched: 12. The CDR3 consists of 16 residues. The CDR3 loop is CAWSSQAGGPLDEQYF. The CDR3 coding sequence is TGTGCCTGGAGTTCACAAGCGGGAGGGCCCCTCGACGAGCAGTACTTC.

The chain links TRBV20-1 to TRBJ2-7; D gene uncertain. The germline V gene has CDR1 DFQATT and CDR2 SNEGSKA (reference sequence). The germline V and J ends were trimmed by 1 base and 3 bases, with 10 bases remaining between them. The CDR3 has 13 amino acids. CDR3 region: CSARGGTRYEQYF. The CDR3 DNA reads TGCAGTGCTAGAGGGGGAACGCGCTACGAGCAGTACTTC.

The table lists this clonotype with many counts. The chain is built from TRBV11-2 and TRBJ2-7; 11 positions agree with TRBD1. CDR1 and CDR2 from the germline V gene are SGHAT and FQNNGV. CDR3 length: 14 residues. V was pared by 5 bases and J by 5 bases, with 5 bases of the junction left unmatched. The CDR3 region is CASSPRDRGNEQYF. CDR3 nucleotides: TGTGCCAGCAGCCCCAGGGACAGGGGGAACGAGCAGTACTTC.

This clonotype was observed a single time. This chain links TRBV29-1 with TRBJ1-3; no definite D call. The V gene's germline CDR1 is SQVTM and CDR2 ANQGSEA. This CDR3 has 13 residues. V dropped 7 bases and J dropped 2 bases, with 12 bases sitting between them. In nucleotides, the CDR3 is TGCAGCGCCCAGGTATACGCTGGAAACACCATATATTTT. Protein product: CSAQVYAGNTIYF.

This chain's CDR3 is CAWSVRVHTEAFF. For the CDR3, the DNA is TGTGCCTGGAGTGTGAGGGTTCACACTGAAGCTTTCTTT. The V gene is TRBV30, the J gene TRBJ1-1; D is unresolved. There are 13 residues in the CDR3. V was pared by 0 bases and J by 3 bases, with 8 bases between. The germline V gene encodes CDR1 GTSNPN and CDR2 SVGIG (reference sequence).

The gene calls are TRBV7-9 and TRBJ2-1; 7 nucleotides align to TRBD2. Germline loops: CDR1 SEHNR, CDR2 FQNEAQ (reference sequence). The CDR3 loop spans 12 amino acids. V was clipped by 1 base and J by 14 bases; unmatched bases: 5. CDR3 nucleotide sequence: TGTGCCAGCAGCTTAGGGGGGGGGAGGAAGTTCTTC. Translation gives CASSLGGGRKFF.